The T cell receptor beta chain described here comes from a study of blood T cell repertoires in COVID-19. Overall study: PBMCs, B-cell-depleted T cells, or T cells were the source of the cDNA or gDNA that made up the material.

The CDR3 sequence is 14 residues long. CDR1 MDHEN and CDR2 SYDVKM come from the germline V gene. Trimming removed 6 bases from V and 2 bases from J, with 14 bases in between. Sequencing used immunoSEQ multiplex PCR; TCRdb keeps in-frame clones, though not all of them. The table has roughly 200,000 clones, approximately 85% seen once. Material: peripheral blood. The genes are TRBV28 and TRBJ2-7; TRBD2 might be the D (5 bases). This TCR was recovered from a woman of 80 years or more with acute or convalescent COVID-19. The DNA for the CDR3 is TGTGCCAGCAGCTTGAGCGGCCCCCCCTACGAGCAGTACTTC. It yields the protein CASSLSGPPYEQYF.